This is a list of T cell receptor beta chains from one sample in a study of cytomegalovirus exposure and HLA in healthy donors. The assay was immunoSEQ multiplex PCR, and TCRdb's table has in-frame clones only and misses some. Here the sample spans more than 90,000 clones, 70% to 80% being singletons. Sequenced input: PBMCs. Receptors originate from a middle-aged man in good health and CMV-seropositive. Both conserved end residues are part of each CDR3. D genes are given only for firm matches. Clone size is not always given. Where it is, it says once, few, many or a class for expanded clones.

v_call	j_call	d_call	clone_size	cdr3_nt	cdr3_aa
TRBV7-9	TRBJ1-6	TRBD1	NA	TGTGCCAGCAGCCAGGGACAGGCAAATTCACCCCTCCACTTT	CASSQGQANSPLHF
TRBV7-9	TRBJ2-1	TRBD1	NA	TGTGCCTCCGACGGACAGGGGAGAGGTGAGCAGTTCTTC	CASDGQGRGEQFF
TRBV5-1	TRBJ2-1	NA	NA	TGCGCCAGCAGCCTGAGTGTTTTAGGGGGCAATGAGCAGTTCTTC	CASSLSVLGGNEQFF
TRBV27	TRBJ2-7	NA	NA	TGTGCCAGCAGTGCCACTCAGGGGATCGACGAGCAGTACTTC	CASSATQGIDEQYF
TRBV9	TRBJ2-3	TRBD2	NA	TGTGCCAGCAGCCCAGGGAGTGCTAGCGGAGATACGCAGTATTTT	CASSPGSASGDTQYF
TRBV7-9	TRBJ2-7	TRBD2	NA	TGTGCCAGCAGCTTAACTAGCGGCTCCTACGAGCAGTACTTC	CASSLTSGSYEQYF
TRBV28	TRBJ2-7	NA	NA	TGTGCCAGCAGTTTAACAGTCCCCTACGAGCAGTACTTC	CASSLTVPYEQYF
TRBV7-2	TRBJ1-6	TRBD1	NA	TGTGCCAGCAGCACCGGGACAGCCTATAATTCACCCCTCCACTTT	CASSTGTAYNSPLHF
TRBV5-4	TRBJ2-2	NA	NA	TGTGCCAGCAGCTCCGGGACTGCCGGGGGCACCGGGGAGCTGTTTTTT	CASSSGTAGGTGELFF
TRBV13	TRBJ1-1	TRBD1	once	TGTGCCAGCAGCTTGGGGACAGGGTTCACTGAAGCTTTCTTT	CASSLGTGFTEAFF
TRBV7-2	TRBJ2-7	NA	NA	TGTGCCAGCAGCTTAGGGCAGGGTAGAGAGCAGTACTTC	CASSLGQGREQYF
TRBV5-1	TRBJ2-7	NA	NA	TGCGCCAGCAGCTTGGGGGCAGGTTTCTACGAGCAGTACTTC	CASSLGAGFYEQYF
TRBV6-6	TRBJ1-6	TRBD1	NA	TGTGCCAGCAGTTCCGTCGACAGGGGAAACTCACCCCTCCACTTT	CASSSVDRGNSPLHF
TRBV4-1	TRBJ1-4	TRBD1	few	TGCGCCAGCAGCCTCGGGACAGGGGGCGGAAAACTGTTTTTT	CASSLGTGGGKLFF
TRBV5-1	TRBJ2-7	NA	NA	TGCGCCAGCAGCAAGGAGTCCTACGAGCAGTACTTC	CASSKESYEQYF
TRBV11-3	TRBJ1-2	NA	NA	TGTGCCAGCAGCTTAGCCCAGATACAGGCTAACTATGGCTACACCTTC	CASSLAQIQANYGYTF
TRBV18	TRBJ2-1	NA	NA	TGCGCCAGCTCACCGGACTCCCTGGATGAGCAGTTCTTC	CASSPDSLDEQFF
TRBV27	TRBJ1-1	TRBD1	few	TGTGCCAGCAGTTTAAGGCAGGGGGCGGGGAACACTGAAGCTTTCTTT	CASSLRQGAGNTEAFF